Shown below are 11 T cell receptor beta chains from a single sample sequenced in a study of early T cells in non-severe SARS-CoV-2 infection. MiXCR was run by TCRdb on the 5' RACE reads, yielding one entry per CDR3 protein. The sample consists of tens of thousands of distinct CDR3 sequences, approximately 7.1% of them appearing once. Sequences were obtained from whole blood. These receptors came from an adult who was a healthcare worker with PCR-confirmed SARS-CoV-2 infection or an uninfected control (not recorded which).

This clonotype was recorded once. The rearrangement uses TRBV7-2 and TRBJ2-7; unclear D gene. The CDR3 runs to 13 residues. Germline-derived CDR1 and CDR2 are SGHTA and FQGNSA. Trimming took 2 bases from V and 3 from J, leaving 8 bases between them. In DNA, the CDR3 is TGTGCCAGCAGCTTAAACGCGGTCTACGAGCAGTACTTC. This translates into CASSLNAVYEQYF.

This clonotype has a count of ten or more. The chain links TRBV10-3 to TRBJ2-1, with unresolved D. This CDR3 is built from 14 residues. Germline V gives CDR1 ENHRY, CDR2 SYGVKD. Trimming stripped 3 bases from V and 9 bases from J, with 15 bases between. The chain's CDR3 is CAISDNPKGGEQFF. CDR3 sequence (DNA): TGTGCCATCAGTGACAACCCGAAGGGTGGTGAGCAGTTCTTC.

The rearrangement uses TRBV6-5 and TRBJ2-1; TRBD1 aligns across 9 bases. The length of the CDR3 is 15 residues. With V trimmed by 4 bases and J by 5 bases, 6 bases remained unmatched. Germline CDR1 is MNHEY and CDR2 is SVGAGI. DNA for the CDR3: TGTGCCAGCAGTTCCACCGGGACAGGGCACAATGAGCAGTTCTTC. This encodes CASSSTGTGHNEQFF.

This clonotype appeared many times. The V and J genes are TRBV6-6 and TRBJ2-7; D uncertain. CDR1 and CDR2 from the germline V gene are MNHNY and SVGAGI (reference sequence). V lost 3 bases, J lost 1 base, and 7 bases lay in between. The CDR3 covers 13 residues. The DNA for the CDR3 is TGTGCCAGCAGTTATAGGGATTCCTACGAGCAGTACTTC. It is translated as CASSYRDSYEQYF.

This clonotype has a handful of counts. Because the CDR3's place on the DNA is in doubt, the DNA is left out and the CDR3 is given as listed by TCRdb. V usage is TRBV7-6 and J usage is TRBJ2-3; the table's D call, TRBD2, was not checked against the DNA. Including both end residues, the CDR3 is 13 amino acids long. Germline CDR1 is SGHVS and CDR2 is FNYEAQ. Here the CDR3 reads CASSLVAGGSAYF.

The chain employs TRBV7-9 and TRBJ1-5; D is uncertain. The V gene lost 3 bases and the J gene lost 0 bases, with 6 bases spanning the gap. This CDR3 has 14 residues. Per the germline V gene, CDR1 is SEHNR and CDR2 is FQNEAQ (reference sequence). The CDR3 DNA reads TGTGCCAGCAGCTTTAGCCATAGCAATCAGCCCCAGCATTTT. Amino acid sequence: CASSFSHSNQPQHF.

V usage is TRBV6-5 and J usage is TRBJ1-4; no clear D. CDR3 length: 15 amino acids. Germline V gene data show CDR1 as MNHEY and CDR2 as SVGAGI. Trimming took off 4 bases at V and 7 bases at J, with 16 bases between the two ends. In DNA, the CDR3 is TGTGCCAGCAGTTTTCGGACCCGTCCTACTGAAAAACTGTTTTTT. This gives the protein CASSFRTRPTEKLFF.

This clonotype was recorded many times. The gene calls are TRBV12-3 or TRBV12-4 and TRBJ2-5; no firm D call. This CDR3 comprises 12 residues. Trimming pared 5 bases from V and 3 bases from J, leaving 7 bases between. The CDR3 sequence: CASSMGKETQYF. The DNA of the CDR3 is TGTGCCAGCAGTATGGGGAAAGAGACCCAGTACTTC.

This clonotype was observed a few times. The chain joins TRBV6-2 or TRBV6-3 to TRBJ2-5; D not resolved. CDR1 MNHEY and CDR2 SVGEGT come from the germline V gene. The CDR3 is 14 amino acids. Trimming cost V 8 bases and J 2 bases, with 15 bases left between them. The CDR3 bases are TGTGCCAGCTACACAGCCTCCGGGCAAGAGACCCAGTACTTC. This translates into CASYTASGQETQYF.

J is TRBJ2-7 and V is TRBV19; D may be TRBD1 or TRBD2 (6 bases each). Germline CDR1 is LNHDA and CDR2 is SQIVND (reference sequence). The CDR3 loop spans 20 amino acids. The V end lost 3 bases, the J end lost 6 bases, and 33 bases lay between the germline ends. CDR3 DNA: TGTGCCAGTAGTATCGACTGGCGACCATCCTCTGGGGGGCTGGAGCGCGAGCAGTACTTC. Its protein is CASSIDWRPSSGGLEREQYF.

In DNA, the CDR3 is TGCAGTGCTAGAGCTTACGAGGGAAGGGGCAATCAGCCCCAGCATTTT. It encodes CSARAYEGRGNQPQHF. The chain links TRBV20-1 to TRBJ1-5; D is uncertain. V was clipped by 1 base and J by 2 bases, with 15 bases between them. Germline V gene sequence: CDR1 DFQATT, CDR2 SNEGSKA (reference sequence). The CDR3 totals 16 residues.